Listed below are T cell receptor beta chains from one sample, sequenced in a study of blood T cell repertoires in COVID-19. Sequencing used immunoSEQ multiplex PCR; TCRdb keeps in-frame clones, though not all of them. In the table there are 200,000 to 300,000 clones, approximately 84% of which are singletons. Sequenced: PBMCs or T cells enriched from blood (not recorded which). Receptors were obtained from a middle-aged woman with acute COVID-19. Both conserved end residues are part of each CDR3. D genes are given only for firm matches. For some rows the clone size is stated as once, few or many, or as a class when expanded; others skip it.

CASTNQQGTDTQYF,TGTGCCAGCACTAACCAACAGGGCACAGATACGCAGTATTTT,TRBV7-3,NA,TRBJ2-3,NA
CASSEPGQREKLFF,TGCGCCAGCAGTGAGCCAGGACAGCGGGAAAAACTGTTTTTT,TRBV10-2,NA,TRBJ1-4,NA
CASRRQGMLADTQYF,TGTGCCAGCCGACGACAGGGGATGTTGGCAGATACGCAGTATTTT,TRBV6-5,NA,TRBJ2-3,TRBD1
CASSPGQGDEQYF,TGTGCCAGCAGCCCCGGACAGGGAGACGAGCAGTACTTC,TRBV5-4,NA,TRBJ2-7,TRBD1
CASTRGVKETQYF,TGTGCCAGCACCCGGGGAGTTAAAGAGACCCAGTACTTC,TRBV6-5,many,TRBJ2-5,NA
CAWSWGSGMYNEQFF,TGTGCCTGGAGTTGGGGTAGCGGGATGTACAATGAGCAGTTCTTC,TRBV30,NA,TRBJ2-1,TRBD2
CASSPLSGQETQYF,TGTGCCAGCAGCCCATTGAGCGGTCAAGAGACCCAGTACTTC,TRBV9,NA,TRBJ2-5,NA
CASSIRGGTASGEQFF,TGTGCCAGTAGTATTCGGGGGGGAACCGCCTCCGGTGAGCAGTTCTTC,TRBV19,NA,TRBJ2-1,TRBD2
CASRGVRQFNYGYTF,TGTGCCAGCAGGGGTGTTAGACAGTTTAACTATGGCTACACCTTC,TRBV6-5,NA,TRBJ1-2,NA
CASSPTGTSGDEQFF,TGTGCCAGCAGCCCAACCGGGACTAGCGGCGATGAGCAGTTCTTC,TRBV7-6,NA,TRBJ2-1,TRBD2
CASSPGDFIAYEQYF,TGTGCCAGCAGCCCAGGGGATTTTATAGCCTACGAGCAGTACTTC,TRBV6-5,NA,TRBJ2-7,NA
CASSQRLAGGGEQFF,TGTGCCAGCAGCCAGAGACTAGCGGGAGGGGGTGAGCAGTTCTTC,TRBV11-2,NA,TRBJ2-1,TRBD2
CASSVWASGSDEQFF,TGTGCCAGCTCAGTTTGGGCTAGCGGGAGTGATGAGCAGTTCTTC,TRBV18,NA,TRBJ2-1,TRBD2
CASSISGSRFEKLFF,TGTGCCAGTAGTATATCAGGGTCCCGTTTTGAAAAACTGTTTTTT,TRBV19,NA,TRBJ1-4,NA
CASSALAGGADTQYF,TGCGCCAGCAGCGCTCTAGCGGGAGGAGCAGATACGCAGTATTTT,TRBV5-1,NA,TRBJ2-3,TRBD2
CASSLAGLATYNEQFF,TGTGCCAGCAGCTTGGCGGGACTAGCCACCTACAATGAGCAGTTCTTC,TRBV5-4,NA,TRBJ2-1,TRBD2
CASSPRQGGNSPLHF,TGTGCCAGCAGCCCGAGACAGGGTGGGAATTCACCCCTCCACTTT,TRBV5-4,once,TRBJ1-6,TRBD1
CASSQDLDDTLGTEAFF,TGTGCCAGCAGCCAAGATCTAGACGATACCCTTGGCACTGAAGCTTTCTTT,TRBV3-1/TRBV3-2,NA,TRBJ1-1,NA
CASSRGGKSQPQHF,TGTGCCAGCAGTCGGGGAGGTAAAAGTCAGCCCCAGCATTTT,TRBV25-1,NA,TRBJ1-5,NA
CASSQPLGQGATEQYF,TGTGCCAGCAGCCAACCACTGGGACAGGGCGCCACCGAGCAGTACTTC,TRBV4-2,many,TRBJ2-7,TRBD1
CASSYLAGVSGNTIYF,TGTGCCAGCAGTTACTTGGCAGGGGTCTCTGGAAACACCATATATTTT,TRBV6-5,few,TRBJ1-3,NA
CASSQGLNTGELFF,TGCGCCAGCAGCCAGGGACTAAACACCGGGGAGCTGTTTTTT,TRBV5-1,once,TRBJ2-2,TRBD2
CASSSRPPSGGARGETQYF,TGTGCCAGCAGCTCTCGCCCCCCGAGTGGGGGGGCCCGGGGAGAGACCCAGTACTTC,TRBV3-1/TRBV3-2,NA,TRBJ2-5,NA
CASSDNSGNSEQYF,TGTGCCAGCAGTGACAACAGCGGGAACTCCGAGCAGTACTTC,TRBV2,NA,TRBJ2-7,TRBD2
CASSYPAGEAFF,TGTGCCAGCAGTTACCCGGCAGGGGAAGCTTTCTTT,TRBV6-5,NA,TRBJ1-1,NA
CASSLVGQSINEQFF,TGTGCCAGCAGCTTGGTGGGACAGTCTATCAATGAGCAGTTCTTC,TRBV5-8,NA,TRBJ2-1,TRBD1
CASSALAGSTDTQYF,TGTGCCAGCAGCGCTCTAGCGGGGAGCACAGATACGCAGTATTTT,TRBV7-9,NA,TRBJ2-3,TRBD2
CASSLTGDTEAFF,TGTGCCAGCAGTCTTACCGGAGACACTGAAGCTTTCTTT,TRBV2,NA,TRBJ1-1,NA
CASSSPTTSGSRGATYEQYF,TGTGCCAGCAGCTCACCCACGACTAGCGGGAGCCGTGGGGCCACCTACGAGCAGTACTTC,TRBV5-4,NA,TRBJ2-7,TRBD2
CASLSSGTYEQYF,TGTGCCAGCCTATCTAGCGGGACCTACGAGCAGTACTTC,TRBV27,few,TRBJ2-7,TRBD2
CATSETGAIYNEQFF,TGTGCCACCAGTGAAACAGGGGCGATCTACAATGAGCAGTTCTTC,TRBV24-1,NA,TRBJ2-1,TRBD1
CASSQEVAGTYEQYF,TGCGCCAGCAGCCAAGAGGTAGCTGGAACCTACGAGCAGTACTTC,TRBV4-1,NA,TRBJ2-7,NA
CASSATSGSSGEQYF,TGTGCCAGCAGCGCTACTAGCGGGAGTTCCGGCGAGCAGTACTTC,TRBV13,NA,TRBJ2-7,TRBD2
CASSEVLDGYTF,TGTGCCAGCAGTGAAGTTCTAGATGGCTACACCTTC,TRBV25-1,NA,TRBJ1-2,NA
CASSQGKSPLHF,TGTGCCAGCTCACAGGGCAAATCACCCCTCCACTTT,TRBV2,NA,TRBJ1-6,NA
CASSRVAAGEKLFF,TGTGCCAGCAGCCGAGTGGCGGCGGGTGAAAAACTGTTTTTT,TRBV6-5,NA,TRBJ1-4,NA
CASSPRGQDEAFF,TGTGCCAGCAGCCCCAGGGGGCAGGATGAAGCTTTCTTT,TRBV5-4,NA,TRBJ1-1,TRBD1
CASSIVGGNQPQHF,TGTGCCAGTAGTATAGTAGGGGGAAATCAGCCCCAGCATTTT,TRBV19,few,TRBJ1-5,NA
CASSRSEKLFF,TGTGCCAGTAGTAGGAGTGAAAAACTGTTTTTT,TRBV19,NA,TRBJ1-4,NA
CASSLARDEQYF,TGTGCCAGCAGCTTAGCGAGAGACGAGCAGTACTTC,TRBV7-9,NA,TRBJ2-7,NA
CASSEEPLAGNTGELFF,TGTGCCAGCAGTGAAGAGCCCCTAGCGGGCAACACCGGGGAGCTGTTTTTT,TRBV6-1,NA,TRBJ2-2,TRBD2
CASGNGGSTEAFF,TGTGCTAGTGGAAATGGGGGGAGCACTGAAGCTTTCTTT,TRBV12-5,NA,TRBJ1-1,NA
CASSIHRDHTEAFF,TGTGCCAGCAGTATTCACAGGGACCACACTGAAGCTTTCTTT,TRBV6-5,few,TRBJ1-1,NA